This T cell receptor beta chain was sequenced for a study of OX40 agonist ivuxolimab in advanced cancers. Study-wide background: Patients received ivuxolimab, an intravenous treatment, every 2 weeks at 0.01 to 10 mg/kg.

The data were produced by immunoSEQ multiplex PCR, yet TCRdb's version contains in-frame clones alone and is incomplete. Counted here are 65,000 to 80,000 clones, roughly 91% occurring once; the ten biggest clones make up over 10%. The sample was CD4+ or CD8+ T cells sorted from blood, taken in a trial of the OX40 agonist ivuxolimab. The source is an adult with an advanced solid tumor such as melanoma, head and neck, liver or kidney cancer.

For the CDR3, the DNA is TGTGCCAGCAGTTACTACAGGGATGGCTATGGCTACACCTTC. This sequence encodes CASSYYRDGYGYTF. The V call is TRBV6-5, the J call TRBJ1-2; D is perhaps TRBD1 (6 bases). Trimming pared 1 base from V and 4 bases from J, leaving 10 bases between. Germline values: CDR1 MNHEY, CDR2 SVGAGI. This CDR3 region has 14 residues.